This TCR beta chain came from a study of T-cell memory formation after mild COVID-19. On this clonotype: No antigen is known for it.

General observations from the study: Clones contracting over day 15 to 85 were CD4/CD8 balanced, with later expanders leaning CD4+.

TCRdb re-derived calls from the 5' RACE reads in MiXCR, one entry per CDR3 protein. The table includes approximately 250,000 distinct CDR3 sequences, 16% detected once. This CDR3 has 14 amino acids. The germline CDR1 and CDR2 sequences are SEHNR and FQNEAQ (reference sequence). Losses at the gene ends were 3 bases for V and 8 bases for J; bases not matched to a gene: 4. The chain recombines TRBV7-9 with TRBJ1-6; TRBD1 matches at 7 bases. Sample: PBMCs or a T cell subset sorted from them (not recorded which). The sequence was collected from a man aged 18 to 30 who had mild COVID-19 (a few samples of this study predate the infection). Cell type and time point are not known. The CDR3 here is CASSFTQGYSPLHF. CDR3 in DNA: TGTGCCAGCAGCTTCACACAGGGGTATTCACCCCTCCACTTT.